A single T cell receptor beta chain is shown here with its context. Its matching antigen is unknown. The record originates from a study of T cell responses to AZD1222 COVID-19 vaccine. Study-level findings and limits: Just 5 to 7 AZD1222 recipients tested seropositive at baseline. Among vaccine-associated CD4 TCRs, coverage spanned spike, with dominance at 160-218 and 743-854.

Assay: immunoSEQ multiplex PCR; the TCRdb copy retains only in-frame clones and omits some. The sample shows roughly 110,000 clones, roughly nine tenths of them seen only once. The specimen comprised peripheral blood, sampled on day 0 of AZD1222 vaccination. The receptor was derived from an adult in good health.

The CDR3 here is CASSLQLAAGGQDTQYF. The CDR3 region has the DNA TGTGCCAGCAGCCTCCAACTCGCAGCGGGAGGCCAAGATACGCAGTATTTT. J is TRBJ2-3 and V is TRBV4-2, with TRBD2 matching 9 bases. V was pared by 4 bases and J by 5 bases, with 13 bases of the junction left unmatched. CDR1 is LGHNA and CDR2 is YNFKEQ in the germline V gene. The CDR3 consists of 17 residues.